The clone carrying this T cell receptor beta chain has more than one count but fewer than ten. The germline CDR1 and CDR2 sequences are MGHRA and YSYEKL. The V and J ends lost 2 bases and 7 bases, in that order; junction bases with no gene match: 6. CDR3 length equals 14 residues. This sample holds PBMCs from 8 to 10 ml fresh peripheral blood. What was amplified from RNA transcripts were TCR beta CDR3 regions. HTBI primers were used for first-round RT-PCR of the TCR CDR3. TCRdb analysed the multiplex PCR reads with MiXCR anew, one entry per CDR3 protein. The data hold 200,000 to 250,000 distinct CDR3 sequences, with roughly 18% observed a single time. The data are from a study of T cells in Graves' hyperthyroidism and ophthalmopathy.

Material for sequencing was blood. The source is a man aged 45-65 years with Graves' hyperthyroidism. The rearrangement joins TRBV4-1 to TRBJ2-7, with 9 bases matching TRBD1. CDR3 sequence: CASSQPGQGLEQYF. The CDR3, as DNA: TGCGCCAGCAGCCAACCGGGACAGGGTCTGGAGCAGTACTTC.